This TCR beta chain originates from a study of Graves' ophthalmopathy and Graves' hyperthyroidism. Study observations and caveats: Blood contained most expanded thyroid clonotypes exceeding 0.001 frequency. In predicting ophthalmopathy progression, the model reached about 69% sensitivity and under 75% specificity.

Germline CDR1 and CDR2: LNHDA and SQIVND (reference sequence). The CDR3 extends over 14 amino acids. V lost 1 base, J lost 0 bases, and 4 bases lay in between. From RNA, the CDR3 regions of TCR beta chains were amplified and sequenced. RT-PCR in the first round used HTBI primers; a second-round multiplex PCR followed. In TCRdb, the multiplex PCR reads were re-called with MiXCR into one record per CDR3 protein. The sample holds about 640,000 distinct CDR3 sequences, over 40% seen once. In its sample, this clonotype was seen many times. Its matching antigen is unknown. Sequencing was carried out using peripheral blood. This TCR came from an adult man with Graves' ophthalmopathy. The chain employs TRBV19 and TRBJ1-5, with D unclear. CDR3 in amino acids: CASSIVDSNQPQHF. In nucleotides, the CDR3 is TGTGCCAGTAGTATAGTTGATAGCAATCAGCCCCAGCATTTT.